This T cell receptor (beta chain) was captured in a study of blood T cell repertoires in COVID-19. In the study overall: The analysed material was cDNA or gDNA that came from T cells, B-cell-depleted T cells, or PBMCs.

Trimming took 0 bases from V and 4 from J; bases not matched to a gene: 15. Germline values: CDR1 LGHNA, CDR2 YNFKEQ. The CDR3 consists of 18 residues. TCRdb's table, derived via immunoSEQ multiplex PCR, lists solely in-frame clones and lacks some. The sample has about 250,000 clones; approximately 89% are singletons. The V gene is TRBV4-2, the J gene TRBJ2-7; 7 bases are a match to TRBD1. The clonotype originates from a woman in her 30s with acute COVID-19. The sample consisted of PBMCs or T cells enriched from blood (not recorded which). The DNA of the CDR3 is TGTGCCAGCAGCCAAGAGACAGGGTGGCCAACCCTTCCTTACGAGCAGTACTTC. Amino acid sequence: CASSQETGWPTLPYEQYF.